These T cell receptor beta chains were read from a single sample in a study of blood T cell repertoires in COVID-19. Sequenced by immunoSEQ multiplex PCR; TCRdb stores in-frame clones only, minus some. The table has 150,000 to 200,000 clones, approximately 84% seen once. Sequencing was carried out using peripheral blood. These receptors came from a woman of 80 years or more with acute or convalescent COVID-19. CDR3s leave out the opening cysteine and the closing phenylalanine or tryptophan. Each record gives: V gene, J gene, CDR3 protein.

>TRBV4-3|TRBJ1-4
ASSQKGGAGSTNEKLF
>TRBV15|TRBJ2-7
ATSRQGDYEQY
>TRBV20-1|TRBJ2-1
SASGGRLSYNEQF
>TRBV7-2|TRBJ1-6
ASRVGQQNSPLH
>TRBV5-1|TRBJ2-7
ASSLFGGSYEQY
>TRBV14|TRBJ2-5
ASSAGTTWGQETQY
>TRBV5-1|TRBJ1-1
ASGGGETEAF
>TRBV2|TRBJ2-3
ASSYLGRWTDTQY
>TRBV3-1/TRBV3-2|TRBJ1-1
ASSHGTQAGAF
>TRBV4-3|TRBJ2-7
ASSQESIAGGPWEQY
>TRBV6-5|TRBJ2-7
ASSSEDRGLYEQY
>TRBV12-5|TRBJ2-2
ASGLPGVGELF
>TRBV3-1/TRBV3-2|TRBJ2-3
ASSQEARGRLASTDTQY
>TRBV30|TRBJ2-5
AWRRETQY
>TRBV6-5|TRBJ2-7
ASSYSPSSYEQY
>TRBV6-5|TRBJ2-1
ASRRPGATNNEQF
>TRBV18|TRBJ1-2
ASSPSPGQGSNYGYT
>TRBV5-1|TRBJ2-2
ASSAPSGSNPGELF
>TRBV4-1|TRBJ2-5
ASSWDSSQETQY
>TRBV5-1|TRBJ1-1
ASSLGLARGTEAF
>TRBV15|TRBJ2-7
ATSRDVYGGYEQY
>TRBV5-1|TRBJ1-1
ASSLVPWEGNTEAF
>TRBV19|TRBJ1-1
ASSIDQQGTREAF
>TRBV5-4|TRBJ1-2
ASSSGHPGDYGYT
>TRBV5-1|TRBJ1-2
ASSLGAGAQGYT
>TRBV7-2|TRBJ2-1
ASSLAPTSGNNEQF
>TRBV21-1|TRBJ2-7
ASSKEAPSSEQY
>TRBV19|TRBJ1-1
ASSAGMNTEAF
>TRBV20-1|TRBJ1-6
SASPTSGYNSPLH